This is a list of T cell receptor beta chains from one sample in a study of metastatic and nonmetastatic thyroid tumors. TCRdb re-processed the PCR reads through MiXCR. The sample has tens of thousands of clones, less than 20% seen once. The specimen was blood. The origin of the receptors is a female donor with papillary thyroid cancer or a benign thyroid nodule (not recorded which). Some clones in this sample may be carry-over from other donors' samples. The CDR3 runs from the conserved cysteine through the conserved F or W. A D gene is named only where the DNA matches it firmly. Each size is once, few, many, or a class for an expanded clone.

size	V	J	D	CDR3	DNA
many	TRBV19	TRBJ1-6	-	CASSNGDALSPLHF	TGTGCCAGTAGTAACGGAGACGCGCTTTCACCCCTCCACTTT
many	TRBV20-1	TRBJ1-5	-	CSARVRINQPQHF	TGCAGTGCTAGAGTCAGGATCAATCAGCCCCAGCATTTT
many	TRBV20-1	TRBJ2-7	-	CSATTGPHEQYF	TGCAGTGCTACGACAGGACCCCACGAGCAGTACTTC
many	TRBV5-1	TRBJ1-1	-	CASSLKGDTEAFF	TGCGCCAGCAGCTTAAAAGGGGACACTGAAGCTTTCTTT
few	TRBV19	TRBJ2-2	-	CASKNVNTGELFF	TGTGCCAGTAAAAACGTGAACACCGGGGAGCTGTTTTTT
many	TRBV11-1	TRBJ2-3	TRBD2	CASSKLANMGTQYF	TGTGCCAGCAGCAAACTAGCGAATATGGGTACGCAGTATTTT
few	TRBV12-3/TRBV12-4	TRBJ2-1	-	CASTGSLGDEQFF	TGTGCCAGCACCGGATCCTTGGGGGACGAGCAGTTCTTC
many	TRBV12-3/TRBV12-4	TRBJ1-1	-	CASSLGQDRIEAFF	TGTGCCAGCAGTTTAGGACAGGATAGGATTGAAGCTTTCTTT
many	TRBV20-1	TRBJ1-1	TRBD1	CSARPPLGAGGGWNTEAFF	TGCAGTGCTAGACCTCCCCTGGGGGCAGGGGGCGGGTGGAACACTGAAGCTTTCTTT
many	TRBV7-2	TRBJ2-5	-	CASSFTRGAQETQYF	TGTGCCAGCAGCTTTACAAGGGGGGCGCAAGAGACCCAGTACTTC
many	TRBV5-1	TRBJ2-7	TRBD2	CASSRGTTAYEQYF	TGCGCCAGCAGCAGAGGGACTACCGCCTACGAGCAGTACTTC
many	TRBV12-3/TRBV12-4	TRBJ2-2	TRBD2	CASRDPGLAGATGELFF	TGTGCCAGCAGGGACCCGGGACTAGCGGGAGCCACCGGGGAGCTGTTTTTT
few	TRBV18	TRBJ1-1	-	CASSPYSGPMNTEAFF	TGTGCCAGCTCACCCTACAGTGGGCCCATGAACACTGAAGCTTTCTTT
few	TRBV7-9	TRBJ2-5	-	CASSLDGSETQYF	TGTGCCAGCAGCTTAGATGGGTCCGAGACCCAGTACTTC